This TCR beta chain was observed in a study of blood T cell repertoires in COVID-19. Study in general: PBMCs, B-cell-depleted T cells, or T cells were the source of the cDNA or gDNA that made up the material.

Sequenced by immunoSEQ multiplex PCR; TCRdb stores in-frame clones only, minus some. The table records around 110,000 clones, 86% of them present only once. V lost 4 bases and J lost 3, with 9 bases in between. Germline V gives CDR1 LGHDT, CDR2 YNNKEL (reference sequence). The length of the CDR3 is 13 residues. The chain uses TRBV3-1 (or the pseudogene TRBV3-2) and TRBJ1-1; D gene unclear. This receptor was taken from a man aged 35 to 55 with acute or convalescent COVID-19. The sequenced sample consisted of peripheral blood. CDR3 nucleotide sequence: TGTGCCAGCAGCCGATACAGAGACACTGAAGCTTTCTTT. Residues: CASSRYRDTEAFF.